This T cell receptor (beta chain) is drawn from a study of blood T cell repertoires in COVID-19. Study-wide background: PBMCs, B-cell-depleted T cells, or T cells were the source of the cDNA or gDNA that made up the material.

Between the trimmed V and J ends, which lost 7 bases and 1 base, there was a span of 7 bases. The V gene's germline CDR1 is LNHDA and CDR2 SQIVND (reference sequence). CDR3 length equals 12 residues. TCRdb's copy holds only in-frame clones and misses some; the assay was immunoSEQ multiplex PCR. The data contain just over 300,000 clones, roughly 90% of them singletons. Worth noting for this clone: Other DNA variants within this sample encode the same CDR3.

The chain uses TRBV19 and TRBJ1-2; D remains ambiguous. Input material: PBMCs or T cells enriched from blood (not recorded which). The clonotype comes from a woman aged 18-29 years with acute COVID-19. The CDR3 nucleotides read TGTGCCAGTAAATCCGGTAACTATGGCTACACCTTC. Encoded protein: CASKSGNYGYTF.